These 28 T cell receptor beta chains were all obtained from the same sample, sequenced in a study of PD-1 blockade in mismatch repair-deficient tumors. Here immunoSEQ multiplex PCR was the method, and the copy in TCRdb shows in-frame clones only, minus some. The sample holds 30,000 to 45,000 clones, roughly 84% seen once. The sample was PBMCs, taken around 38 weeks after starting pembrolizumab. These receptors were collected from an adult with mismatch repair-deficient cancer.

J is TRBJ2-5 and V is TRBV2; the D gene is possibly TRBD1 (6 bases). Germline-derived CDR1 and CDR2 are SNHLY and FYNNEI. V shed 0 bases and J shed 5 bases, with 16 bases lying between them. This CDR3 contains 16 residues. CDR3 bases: TGTGCCAGCAGTGAAGCCCCGGGCTCGAGGGGGGAGACCCAGTACTTC. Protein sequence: CASSEAPGSRGETQYF.

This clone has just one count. The CDR3 coding sequence is TGTGCCAGCAGTTTAAGGGCAGATAGCGGGAGGGCCAGCTACAATGAGCAGTTCTTC. As protein: CASSLRADSGRASYNEQFF. V and J are TRBV27 and TRBJ2-1, with TRBD2 matching over 11 bases. This CDR3 region has 19 residues. Trimming took 2 bases from V and 3 from J; bases not matched to a gene: 12. From germline, CDR1 is MNHEY and CDR2 SMNVEV (reference sequence).

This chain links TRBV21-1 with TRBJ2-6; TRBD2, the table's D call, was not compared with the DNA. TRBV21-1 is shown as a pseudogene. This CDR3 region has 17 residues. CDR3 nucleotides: TGTGCCAGCAGCAATCGGACCGGGAGCTCTGGGGCCAACGTCCTGACTTTC. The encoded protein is CASSNRTGSSGANVLTF.

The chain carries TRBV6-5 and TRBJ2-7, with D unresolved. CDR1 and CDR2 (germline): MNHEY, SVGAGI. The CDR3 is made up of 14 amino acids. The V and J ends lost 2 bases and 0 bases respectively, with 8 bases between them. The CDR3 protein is CASSYGLSSYEQYF. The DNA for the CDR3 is TGTGCCAGCAGTTACGGGCTAAGCTCCTACGAGCAGTACTTC.

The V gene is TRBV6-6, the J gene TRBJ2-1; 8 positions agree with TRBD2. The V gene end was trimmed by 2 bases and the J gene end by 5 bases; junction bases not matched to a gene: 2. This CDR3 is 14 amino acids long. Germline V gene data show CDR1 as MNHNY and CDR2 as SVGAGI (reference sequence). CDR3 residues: CASSYRAGDNEQFF. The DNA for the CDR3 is TGTGCCAGCAGTTACCGAGCGGGAGACAATGAGCAGTTCTTC.

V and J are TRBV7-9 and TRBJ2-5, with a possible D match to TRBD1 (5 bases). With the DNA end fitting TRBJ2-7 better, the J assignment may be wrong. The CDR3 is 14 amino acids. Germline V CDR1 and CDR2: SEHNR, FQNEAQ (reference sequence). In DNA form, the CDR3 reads TGTGCCAGCAGCTTAAGTGCAGGGTTATACGAGCAGTACTTC. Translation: CASSLSAGLYEQYF.

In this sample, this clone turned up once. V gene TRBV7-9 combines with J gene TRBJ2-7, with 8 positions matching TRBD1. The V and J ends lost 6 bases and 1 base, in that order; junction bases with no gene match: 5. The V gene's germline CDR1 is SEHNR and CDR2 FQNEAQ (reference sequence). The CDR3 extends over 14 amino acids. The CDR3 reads CASRGTGPSYEQYF. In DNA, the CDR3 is TGTGCCAGCAGGGGGACAGGCCCTTCCTACGAGCAGTACTTC.

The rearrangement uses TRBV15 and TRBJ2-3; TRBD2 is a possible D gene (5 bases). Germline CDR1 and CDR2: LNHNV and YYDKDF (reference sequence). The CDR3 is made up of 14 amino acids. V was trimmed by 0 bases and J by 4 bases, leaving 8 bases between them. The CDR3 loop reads CATSRDRGPDTQYF. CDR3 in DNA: TGTGCCACCAGCAGAGATCGCGGGCCAGATACGCAGTATTTT.

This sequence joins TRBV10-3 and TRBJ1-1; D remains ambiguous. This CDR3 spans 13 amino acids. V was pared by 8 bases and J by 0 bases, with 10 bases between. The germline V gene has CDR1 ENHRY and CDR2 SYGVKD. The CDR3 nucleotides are TGTGCCATCGGGCTCGCCATGAACACTGAAGCTTTCTTT. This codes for CAIGLAMNTEAFF.

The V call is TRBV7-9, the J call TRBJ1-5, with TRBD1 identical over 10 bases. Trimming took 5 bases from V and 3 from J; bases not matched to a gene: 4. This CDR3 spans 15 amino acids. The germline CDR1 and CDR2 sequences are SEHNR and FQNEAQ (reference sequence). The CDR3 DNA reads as TGTGCCAGCAGCCGAGGGACAGGGGACAATCAGCCCCAGCATTTT. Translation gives CASSRGTGDNQPQHF. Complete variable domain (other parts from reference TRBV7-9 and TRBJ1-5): DTGVSQNPRHKITKRGQNVTFRCDPISEHNRLYWYRQTLGQGPEFLTYFQNEAQLEKSRLLSDRFSAERPKGSFSTLEIQRTEQGDSAMYLCASSRGTGDNQPQHFGDGTRLSIL.

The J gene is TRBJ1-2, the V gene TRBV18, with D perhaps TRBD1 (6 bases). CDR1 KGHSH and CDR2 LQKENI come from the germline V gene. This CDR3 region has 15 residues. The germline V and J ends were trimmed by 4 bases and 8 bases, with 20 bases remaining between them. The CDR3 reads CASSQGMDSARGYTF. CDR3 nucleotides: TGTGCCAGCTCACAGGGGATGGACAGCGCCCGCGGCTACACCTTC.

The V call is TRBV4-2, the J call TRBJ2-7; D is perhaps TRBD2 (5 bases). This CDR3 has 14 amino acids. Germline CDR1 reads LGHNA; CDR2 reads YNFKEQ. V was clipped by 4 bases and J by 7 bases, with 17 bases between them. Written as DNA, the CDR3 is TGTGCCAGCAGCCCATTAATGGACGGGGAGGAGCAGTACTTC. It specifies CASSPLMDGEEQYF.

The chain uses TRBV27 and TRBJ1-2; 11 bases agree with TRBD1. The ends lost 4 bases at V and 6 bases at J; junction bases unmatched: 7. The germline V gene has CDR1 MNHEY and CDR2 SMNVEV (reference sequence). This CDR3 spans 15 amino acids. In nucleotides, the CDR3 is TGTGCCAGCAGTTCATGGACAGGGGGCAAAGATGGCTACACCTTC. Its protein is CASSSWTGGKDGYTF.

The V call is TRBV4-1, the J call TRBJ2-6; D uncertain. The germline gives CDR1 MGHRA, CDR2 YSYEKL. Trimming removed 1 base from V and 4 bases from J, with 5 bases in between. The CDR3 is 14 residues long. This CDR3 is CASSQVSGANVLTF. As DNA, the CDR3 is TGCGCCAGCAGCCAAGTTTCGGGGGCCAACGTCCTGACTTTC.

In nucleotides, the CDR3 is TGCAGCGTTGAAGGGACTACCTACGAGCAGTACTTC. This encodes CSVEGTTYEQYF. The V gene is TRBV29-1, the J gene TRBJ2-7; D is possibly TRBD2 (6 bases). Looked up from germline, CDR1 is SQVTM and CDR2 is ANQGSEA. V lost 1 base and J lost 2, with 6 bases in between. This CDR3 region has 12 residues.

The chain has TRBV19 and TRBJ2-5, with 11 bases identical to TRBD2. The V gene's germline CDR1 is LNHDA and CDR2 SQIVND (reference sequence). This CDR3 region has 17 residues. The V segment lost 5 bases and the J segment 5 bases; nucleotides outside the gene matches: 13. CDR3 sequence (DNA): TGTGCCAGTAGTGGTGGGGCCACTAGCGGGAGATGGGAGACCCAGTACTTC. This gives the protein CASSGGATSGRWETQYF.

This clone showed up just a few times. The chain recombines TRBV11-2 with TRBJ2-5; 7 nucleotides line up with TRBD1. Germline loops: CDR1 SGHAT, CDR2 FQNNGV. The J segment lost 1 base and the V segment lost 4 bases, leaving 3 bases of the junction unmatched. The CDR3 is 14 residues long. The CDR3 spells CASSSTGVQETQYF. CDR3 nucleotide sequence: TGTGCCAGCAGCTCTACAGGGGTCCAAGAGACCCAGTACTTC. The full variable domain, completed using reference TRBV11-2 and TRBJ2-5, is EAGVAQSPRYKIIEKRQSVAFWCNPISGHATLYWYQQILGQGPKLLIQFQNNGVVDDSQLPKDRFSAERLKGVDSTLKIQPAKLEDSAVYLCASSSTGVQETQYFGPGTRLLVL.

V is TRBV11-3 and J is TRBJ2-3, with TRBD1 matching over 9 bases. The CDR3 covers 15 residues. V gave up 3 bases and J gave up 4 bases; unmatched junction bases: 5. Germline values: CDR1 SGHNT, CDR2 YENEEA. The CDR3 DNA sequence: TGTGCCAGCAGCTTCGGGACAGGGACGGCAGATACGCAGTATTTT. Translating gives CASSFGTGTADTQYF.

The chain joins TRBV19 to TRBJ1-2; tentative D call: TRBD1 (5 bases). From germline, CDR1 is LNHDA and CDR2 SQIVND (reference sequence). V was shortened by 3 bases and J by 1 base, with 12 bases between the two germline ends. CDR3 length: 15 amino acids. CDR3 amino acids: CASSIQTELNYGYTF. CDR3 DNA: TGTGCCAGTAGTATCCAGACAGAACTTAACTATGGCTACACCTTC.

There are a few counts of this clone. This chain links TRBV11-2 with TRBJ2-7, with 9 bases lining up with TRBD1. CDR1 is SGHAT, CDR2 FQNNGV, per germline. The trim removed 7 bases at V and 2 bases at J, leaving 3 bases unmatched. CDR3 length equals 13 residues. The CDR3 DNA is TGTGCCAGCACCAGGGACAGGGCCTACGAGCAGTACTTC. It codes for CASTRDRAYEQYF.

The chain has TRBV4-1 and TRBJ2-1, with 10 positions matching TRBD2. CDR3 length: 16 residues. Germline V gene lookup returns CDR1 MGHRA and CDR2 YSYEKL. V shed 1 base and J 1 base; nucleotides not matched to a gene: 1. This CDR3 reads CASSQASGSSYNEQFF. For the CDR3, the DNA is TGCGCCAGCAGCCAAGCTAGCGGGAGTTCCTACAATGAGCAGTTCTTC.

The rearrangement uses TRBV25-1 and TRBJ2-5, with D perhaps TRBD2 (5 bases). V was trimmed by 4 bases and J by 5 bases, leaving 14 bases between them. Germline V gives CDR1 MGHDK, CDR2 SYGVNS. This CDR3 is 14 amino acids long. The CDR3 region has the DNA TGTGCCAGCAGTGCAACGTCGGGCGGGGAGACCCAGTACTTC. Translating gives CASSATSGGETQYF.

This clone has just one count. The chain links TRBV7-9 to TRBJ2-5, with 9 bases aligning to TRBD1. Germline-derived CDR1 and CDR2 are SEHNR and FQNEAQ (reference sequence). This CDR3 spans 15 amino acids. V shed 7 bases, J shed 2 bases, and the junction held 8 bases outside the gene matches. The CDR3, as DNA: TGTGCCAGCAACTTCGGGACAGGGAGACAAGAGACCCAGTACTTC. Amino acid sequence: CASNFGTGRQETQYF.

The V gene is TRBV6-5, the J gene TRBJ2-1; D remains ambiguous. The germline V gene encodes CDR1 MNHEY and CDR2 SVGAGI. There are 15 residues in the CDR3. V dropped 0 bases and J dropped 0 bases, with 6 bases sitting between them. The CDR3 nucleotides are TGTGCCAGCAGTTACTCGGCTAGCTCCTACAATGAGCAGTTCTTC. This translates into CASSYSASSYNEQFF.

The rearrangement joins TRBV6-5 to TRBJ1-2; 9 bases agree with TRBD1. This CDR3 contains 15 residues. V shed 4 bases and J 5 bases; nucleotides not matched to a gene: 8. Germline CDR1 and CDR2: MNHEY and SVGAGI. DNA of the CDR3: TGTGCCAGCAGTTCCTGGACAGGGGTCGAATATGGCTACACCTTC. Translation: CASSSWTGVEYGYTF.

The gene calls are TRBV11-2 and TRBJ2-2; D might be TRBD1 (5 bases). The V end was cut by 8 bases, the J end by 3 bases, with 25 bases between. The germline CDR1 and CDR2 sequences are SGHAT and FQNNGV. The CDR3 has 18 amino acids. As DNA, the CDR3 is TGTGCCAGCTCCGTCGGGTTCGAATTCAGGGCCGACACCGGGGAGCTGTTTTTT. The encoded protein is CASSVGFEFRADTGELFF.

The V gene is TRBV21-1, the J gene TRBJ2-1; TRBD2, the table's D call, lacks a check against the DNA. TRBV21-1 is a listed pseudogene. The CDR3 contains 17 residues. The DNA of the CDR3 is TGTGCCAGCAGCAAAGAGGAAAAGACTAGCGGGGCGGGTGAGCAGTTCTTC. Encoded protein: CASSKEEKTSGAGEQFF.

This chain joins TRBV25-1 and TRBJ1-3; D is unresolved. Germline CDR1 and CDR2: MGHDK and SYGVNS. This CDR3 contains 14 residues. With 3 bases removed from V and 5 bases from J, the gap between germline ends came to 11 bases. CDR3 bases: TGTGCCAGCAGTGAGTTCCCCCTCCGAAACACCATATATTTT. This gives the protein CASSEFPLRNTIYF. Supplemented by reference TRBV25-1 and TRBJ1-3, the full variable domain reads EADIYQTPRYLVIGTGKKITLECSQTMGHDKMYWYQQDPGMELHLIHYSYGVNSTEKGDLSSESTVSRIRTEHFPLTLESARPSHTSQYLCASSEFPLRNTIYFGEGSWLTVV.